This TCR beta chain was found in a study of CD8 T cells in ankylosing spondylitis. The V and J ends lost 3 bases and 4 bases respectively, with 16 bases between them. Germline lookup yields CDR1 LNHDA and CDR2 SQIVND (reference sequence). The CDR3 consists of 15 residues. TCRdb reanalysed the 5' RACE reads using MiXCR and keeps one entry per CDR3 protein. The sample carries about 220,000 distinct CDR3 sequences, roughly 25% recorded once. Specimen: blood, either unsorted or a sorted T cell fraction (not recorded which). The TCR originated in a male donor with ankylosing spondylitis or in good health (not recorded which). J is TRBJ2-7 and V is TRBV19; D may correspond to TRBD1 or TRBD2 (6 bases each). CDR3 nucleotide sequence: TGTGCCAGTAGTATGGCGGGACATAGAACTTACGAGCAGTACTTC. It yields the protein CASSMAGHRTYEQYF.